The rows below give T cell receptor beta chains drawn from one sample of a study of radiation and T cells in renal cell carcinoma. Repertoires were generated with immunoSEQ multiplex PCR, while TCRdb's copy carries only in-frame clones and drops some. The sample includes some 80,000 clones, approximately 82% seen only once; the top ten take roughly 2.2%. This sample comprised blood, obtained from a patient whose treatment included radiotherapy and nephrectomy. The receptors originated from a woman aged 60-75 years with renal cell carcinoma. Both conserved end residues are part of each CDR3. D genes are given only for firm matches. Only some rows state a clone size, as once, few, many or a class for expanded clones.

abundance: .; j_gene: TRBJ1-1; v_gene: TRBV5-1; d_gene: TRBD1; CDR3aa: CASSLTGVGEGEAFF; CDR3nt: TGCGCCAGCAGCCTGACAGGGGTTGGGGAGGGTGAAGCTTTCTTT
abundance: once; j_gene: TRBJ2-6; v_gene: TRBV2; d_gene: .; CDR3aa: CASSDVGSGANVLTF; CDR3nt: TGTGCCAGCAGTGACGTGGGCTCTGGGGCCAACGTCCTGACTTTC
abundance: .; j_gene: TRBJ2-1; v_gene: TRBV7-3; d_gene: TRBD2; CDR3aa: CASSVSGGYNEQFF; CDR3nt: TGTGCCAGCAGCGTTAGCGGGGGGTACAATGAGCAGTTCTTC
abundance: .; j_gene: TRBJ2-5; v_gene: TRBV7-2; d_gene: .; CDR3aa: CASSLTGRQETQYF; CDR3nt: TGTGCCAGCAGCTTAACGGGGCGCCAAGAGACCCAGTACTTC
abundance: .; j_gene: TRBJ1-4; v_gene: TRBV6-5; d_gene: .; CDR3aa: CASSFDRSQANEKLFF; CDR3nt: TGTGCCAGCAGTTTCGACAGGTCCCAGGCTAATGAAAAACTGTTTTTT
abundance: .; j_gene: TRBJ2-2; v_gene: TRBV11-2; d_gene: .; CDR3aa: CASSSLGPGELFF; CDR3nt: TGTGCCAGCAGCTCCCTAGGCCCCGGGGAGCTGTTTTTT
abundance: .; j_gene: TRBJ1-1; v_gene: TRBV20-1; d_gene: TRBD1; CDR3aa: CSARQGAEAFF; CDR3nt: TGCAGTGCTAGGCAGGGGGCTGAAGCTTTCTTT
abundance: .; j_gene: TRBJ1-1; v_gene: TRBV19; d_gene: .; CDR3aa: CASSSGGNTEAFF; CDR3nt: TGTGCCAGTAGTAGCGGGGGGAACACTGAAGCTTTCTTT
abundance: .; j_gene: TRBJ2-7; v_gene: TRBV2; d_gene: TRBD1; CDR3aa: CASSRDRAAYEQYF; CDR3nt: TGTGCCAGCAGTCGCGACAGGGCCGCCTACGAGCAGTACTTC
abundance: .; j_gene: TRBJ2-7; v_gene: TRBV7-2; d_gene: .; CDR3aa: CASSLGVDPYEQYF; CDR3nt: TGTGCCAGCAGCTTAGGGGTGGACCCCTACGAGCAGTACTTC
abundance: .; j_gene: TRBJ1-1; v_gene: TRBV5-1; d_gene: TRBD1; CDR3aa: CASSPGQGARVSTEAFF; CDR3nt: TGCGCCAGCAGCCCCGGACAGGGGGCTAGGGTGAGCACTGAAGCTTTCTTT
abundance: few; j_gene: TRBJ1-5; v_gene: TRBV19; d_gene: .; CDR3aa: CASSTRGDQPQHF; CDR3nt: TGTGCCAGTAGTACTAGGGGAGATCAGCCCCAGCATTTT
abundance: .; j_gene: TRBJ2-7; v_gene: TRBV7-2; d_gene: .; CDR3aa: CASSLVGDYEQYF; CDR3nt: TGTGCCAGCAGCTTAGTGGGCGACTACGAGCAGTACTTC
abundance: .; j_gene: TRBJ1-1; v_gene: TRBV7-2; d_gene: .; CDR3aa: CASRLQGGTEAFF; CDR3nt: TGTGCCAGCAGGCTACAGGGAGGCACTGAAGCTTTCTTT
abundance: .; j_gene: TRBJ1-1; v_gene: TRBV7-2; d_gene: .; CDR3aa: CASSPKVTEAFF; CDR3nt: TGTGCCAGCAGCCCAAAGGTAACTGAAGCTTTCTTT
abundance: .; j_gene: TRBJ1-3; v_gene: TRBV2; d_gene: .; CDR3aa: CASGGRTSGNTIYF; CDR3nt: TGTGCCAGCGGAGGGCGGACCTCTGGAAACACCATATATTTT